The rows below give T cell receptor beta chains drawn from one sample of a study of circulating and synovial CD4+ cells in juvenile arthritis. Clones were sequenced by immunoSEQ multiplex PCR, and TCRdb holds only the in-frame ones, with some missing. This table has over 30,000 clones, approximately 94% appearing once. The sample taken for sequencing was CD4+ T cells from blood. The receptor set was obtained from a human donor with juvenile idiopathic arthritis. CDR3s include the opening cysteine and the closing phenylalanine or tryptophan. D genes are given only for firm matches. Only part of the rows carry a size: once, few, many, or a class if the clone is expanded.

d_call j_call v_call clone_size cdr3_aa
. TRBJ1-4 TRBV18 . CASSPREKLFF
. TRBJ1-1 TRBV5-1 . CASSFRLSENTEAFF
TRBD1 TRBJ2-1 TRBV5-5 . CASSLEQGAYNEQFF
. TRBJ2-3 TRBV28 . CASSFSIGGGTSTDTQYF
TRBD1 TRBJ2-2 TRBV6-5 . CASSRDRGGTGELFF
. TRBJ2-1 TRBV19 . CASSLQGPLTYNEQFF
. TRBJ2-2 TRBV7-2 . CASKEGIASVNTGELFF
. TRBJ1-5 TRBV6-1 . CAGGQTYSNQPQHF
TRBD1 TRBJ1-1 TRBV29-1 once CSVENPGQENTEAFF
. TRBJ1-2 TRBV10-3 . CAAQGAGPGYGYTF
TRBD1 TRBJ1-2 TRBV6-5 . CASSYSIQGYGYTF
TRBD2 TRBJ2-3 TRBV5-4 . CASSLGSGGPDTQYF
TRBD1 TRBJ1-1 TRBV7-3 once CASSYDRGDTEAFF
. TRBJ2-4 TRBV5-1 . CASSLPDTGKNIQYF
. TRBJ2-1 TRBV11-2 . CASSLDRDNEQFF
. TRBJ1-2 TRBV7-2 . CASSLVGGIKFNYGYTF